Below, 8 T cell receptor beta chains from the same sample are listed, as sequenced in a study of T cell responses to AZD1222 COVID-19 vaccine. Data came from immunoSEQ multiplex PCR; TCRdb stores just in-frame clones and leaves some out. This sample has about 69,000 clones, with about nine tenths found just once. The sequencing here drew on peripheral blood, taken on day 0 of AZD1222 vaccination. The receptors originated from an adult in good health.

The CDR3 DNA is TGTGCCAGCAGCTTAGTTCCCGGTCTCAGCACAGATACGCAGTATTTT. It is translated as CASSLVPGLSTDTQYF. The chain employs TRBV11-3 and TRBJ2-3; D not certain. V lost 1 base and J 0 bases, leaving 11 bases between the germline ends. Germline V CDR1 and CDR2: SGHNT, YENEEA. The CDR3 has 16 amino acids. Full variable domain (outside the CDR3, taken from reference TRBV11-3 and TRBJ2-3): EAGVVQSPRYKIIEKKQPVAFWCNPISGHNTLYWYLQNLGQGPELLIRYENEEAVDDSQLPKDRFSAERLKGVDSTLKIQPAELGDSAVYLCASSLVPGLSTDTQYFGPGTRLTVL.

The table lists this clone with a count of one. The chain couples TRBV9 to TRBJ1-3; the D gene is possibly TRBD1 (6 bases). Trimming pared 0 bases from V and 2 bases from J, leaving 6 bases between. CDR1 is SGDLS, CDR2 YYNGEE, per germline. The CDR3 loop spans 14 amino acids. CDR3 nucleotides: TGTGCCAGCAGCGTAGACAGGGCTGGAAACACCATATATTTT. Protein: CASSVDRAGNTIYF. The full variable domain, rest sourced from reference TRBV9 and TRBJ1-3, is DSGVTQTPKHLITATGQRVTLRCSPRSGDLSVYWYQQSLDQGLQFLIQYYNGEERAKGNILERFSAQQFPDLHSELNLSSLELGDSALYFCASSVDRAGNTIYFGEGSWLTVV.

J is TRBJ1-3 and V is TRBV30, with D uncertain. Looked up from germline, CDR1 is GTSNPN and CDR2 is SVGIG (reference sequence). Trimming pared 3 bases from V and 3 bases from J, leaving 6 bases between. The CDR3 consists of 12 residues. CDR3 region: CAWSPGGNTIYF. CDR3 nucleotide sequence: TGTGCCTGGAGCCCCGGTGGAAACACCATATATTTT.

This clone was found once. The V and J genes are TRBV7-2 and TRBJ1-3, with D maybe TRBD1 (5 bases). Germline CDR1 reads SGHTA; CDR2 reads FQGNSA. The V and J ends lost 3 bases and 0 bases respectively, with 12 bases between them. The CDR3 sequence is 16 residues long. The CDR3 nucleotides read TGTGCCAGCAGCTTGTGGGCCGGGGGCTCTGGAAACACCATATATTTT. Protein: CASSLWAGGSGNTIYF.

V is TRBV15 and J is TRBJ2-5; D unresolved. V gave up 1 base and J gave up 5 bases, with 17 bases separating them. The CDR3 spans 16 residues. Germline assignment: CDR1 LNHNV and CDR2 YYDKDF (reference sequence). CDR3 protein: CATSRAPPDPAETQYF. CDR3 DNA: TGTGCCACCAGCAGAGCGCCCCCGGACCCAGCGGAGACCCAGTACTTC.

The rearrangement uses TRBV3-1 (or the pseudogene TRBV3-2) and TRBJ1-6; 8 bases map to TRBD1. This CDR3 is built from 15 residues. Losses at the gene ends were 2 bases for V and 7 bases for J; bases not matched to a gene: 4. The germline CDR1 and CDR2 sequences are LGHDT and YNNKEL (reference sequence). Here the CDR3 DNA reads TGTGCCAGCAGCCAAACTAGGACAGGGAATTCACCCCTCCACTTT. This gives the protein CASSQTRTGNSPLHF.

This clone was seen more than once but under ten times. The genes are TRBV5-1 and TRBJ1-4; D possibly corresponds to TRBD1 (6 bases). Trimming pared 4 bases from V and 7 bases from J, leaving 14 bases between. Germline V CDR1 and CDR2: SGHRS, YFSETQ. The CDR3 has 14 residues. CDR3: CASSPEDRTEKLFF. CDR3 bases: TGCGCCAGCAGCCCTGAGGACAGAACTGAAAAACTGTTTTTT.

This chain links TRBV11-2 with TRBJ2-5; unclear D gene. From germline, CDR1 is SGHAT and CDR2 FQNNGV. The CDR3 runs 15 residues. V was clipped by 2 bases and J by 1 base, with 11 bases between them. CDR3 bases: TGTGCCAGCAGCTTAAGTCCAGGCCCCCAAGAGACCCAGTACTTC. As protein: CASSLSPGPQETQYF.